The 10 T cell receptor beta chains reported below all come from one sample, sequenced in a study of cytomegalovirus exposure and HLA in healthy donors. Amplification used 60 Vbeta primers and 13 Jbeta primers. Clones were sequenced by immunoSEQ multiplex PCR, and TCRdb holds only the in-frame ones, with some missing. In the table there are around 200,000 clones, 80% of which are singletons. The source material was PBMCs. Source of these receptors: a boy younger than 18 in good health and CMV-seronegative.

The rearrangement joins TRBV27 to TRBJ2-1; 8 bases agree with TRBD2. The CDR3 extends over 14 amino acids. CDR1 is MNHEY, CDR2 SMNVEV, per germline (reference sequence). V shed 7 bases and J 5 bases; nucleotides not matched to a gene: 7. The CDR3 bases are TGTGCCAGCAAAGCGCGGGGGGCCGACAATGAGCAGTTCTTC. It is translated as CASKARGADNEQFF.

This clone occurred a few times. The chain employs TRBV25-1 and TRBJ2-1, with 11 bases aligning to TRBD2. The junction had 7 bases not matched to a gene; V was cut back by 6 bases and J by 0 bases. The V gene's germline CDR1 is MGHDK and CDR2 SYGVNS. CDR3 length equals 17 residues. Written as DNA, the CDR3 is TGTGCCAGCAGGGGACTAGCGGAGAGGAGCTCCTACAATGAGCAGTTCTTC. Amino acid sequence: CASRGLAERSSYNEQFF.

The chain is built from TRBV7-3 and TRBJ2-4, with D perhaps TRBD2 (5 bases). Germline CDR1 SGHTA, CDR2 FQGTGA. V was trimmed by 0 bases and J by 7 bases, leaving 7 bases between them. The CDR3 is 13 amino acids. CDR3 region: CASSLTGSNIQYF. CDR3 nucleotide sequence: TGTGCCAGCAGCTTAACGGGGAGCAACATTCAGTACTTC.

This clone was detected only a few times. The rearrangement joins TRBV15 to TRBJ1-2; 7 nucleotides align to TRBD1. Germline values: CDR1 LNHNV, CDR2 YYDKDF (reference sequence). The CDR3 has 13 amino acids. The J segment lost 4 bases and the V segment lost 3 bases, leaving 2 bases of the junction unmatched. The CDR3 coding sequence is TGTGCCACCAGCAGGGACAGGATCTATGGCTACACCTTC. It specifies CATSRDRIYGYTF.

This chain joins TRBV5-3 and TRBJ2-7; 8 bases map to TRBD2. TRBV5-3 belongs to the ORF category, with a function that is uncertain. J lost 2 bases, V lost 4 bases, and 17 bases had no gene match. The CDR3 consists of 18 residues. The CDR3 DNA is TGTGCCAGAAGCCCGGGGGGGTATCGGACAGAGTTCACCTACGAGCAGTACTTC. This encodes CARSPGGYRTEFTYEQYF.

The chain is built from TRBV4-1 and TRBJ2-3; TRBD1 aligns across 7 bases. From germline, CDR1 is MGHRA and CDR2 YSYEKL. The CDR3 length is 15 residues. The V and J ends lost 1 base and 6 bases, in that order; junction bases with no gene match: 7. The CDR3 sequence: CASSQVDRVEDTQYF. CDR3 DNA sequence: TGCGCCAGCAGCCAAGTTGACAGGGTAGAGGATACGCAGTATTTT.

The chain joins TRBV14 to TRBJ1-1; D perhaps matches TRBD1 (6 bases). The V gene's germline CDR1 is SGHDN and CDR2 FVKESK. The CDR3 extends over 18 amino acids. The V gene lost 0 bases and the J gene lost 1 base, with 18 bases spanning the gap. In DNA form, the CDR3 reads TGTGCCAGCAGCCAAGATGAAGGGGGAAGACGTCGGAACACTGAAGCTTTCTTT. Its translation: CASSQDEGGRRRNTEAFF.

Comment on this clone: The junction departs from the called germline gene at one end, perhaps through a read error. This chain links TRBV7-9 with TRBJ1-1, with 7 positions matching TRBD1. The germline V gene encodes CDR1 SEHNR and CDR2 FQNEAQ (reference sequence). This CDR3 is 15 amino acids long. The CDR3 DNA sequence: TGTTCCAGCAGCTTATTCGCAGGGGGTGACACTGAAGCTTTCTTT. Translated: CSSSLFAGGDTEAFF.

CDR3 residues: CASSAPPASSYEQYF. In DNA form, the CDR3 reads TGTGCCAGCAGCGCACCCCCAGCGAGCTCCTACGAGCAGTACTTC. The chain has TRBV6-1 and TRBJ2-7, with D unclear. Germline lookup yields CDR1 MNHNS and CDR2 SASEGT. Trimming left V 6 bases short and J 0 bases short, with 15 bases between. The CDR3 runs 15 residues.

The chain recombines TRBV19 with TRBJ2-6; D is possibly TRBD2 (6 bases). This CDR3 is 17 amino acids long. Trimming stripped 5 bases from V and 0 bases from J, with 14 bases between. Looked up from germline, CDR1 is LNHDA and CDR2 is SQIVND (reference sequence). The CDR3 here is CASSVVADHSGANVLTF. The CDR3 DNA reads as TGTGCCAGTAGTGTGGTAGCGGACCACTCTGGGGCCAACGTCCTGACTTTC.